This T cell receptor beta chain emerged from a study of shared clonotypes between healthy human individuals. The CDR3 is 13 residues long. Germline CDR1 is MDHEN and CDR2 is SYDVKM. The V end was cut by 3 bases, the J end by 2 bases, with 8 bases between. The study, taken as a whole, reports: At large depth, rarefaction still showed sorted-subset sequencing to be incomplete.

Some clones are missing from TCRdb's copy, which holds only in-frame ones; the method was immunoSEQ multiplex PCR. This table has 2 million to 2.5 million clones, approximately 96% appearing once. As for this clone: Its target is unknown.

The genes are TRBV28 and TRBJ2-7, with D possibly being TRBD1 or TRBD2 (5 bases each). Sample: naive CD4+ T cells sorted from blood. The sample's subset: CD45RA+ positively selected. The receptor was derived from a man aged 18 to 30 in good health. The CDR3 nucleotides read TGTGCCAGCAGTTTCTTGGGGGCCTACGAGCAGTACTTC. This codes for CASSFLGAYEQYF.